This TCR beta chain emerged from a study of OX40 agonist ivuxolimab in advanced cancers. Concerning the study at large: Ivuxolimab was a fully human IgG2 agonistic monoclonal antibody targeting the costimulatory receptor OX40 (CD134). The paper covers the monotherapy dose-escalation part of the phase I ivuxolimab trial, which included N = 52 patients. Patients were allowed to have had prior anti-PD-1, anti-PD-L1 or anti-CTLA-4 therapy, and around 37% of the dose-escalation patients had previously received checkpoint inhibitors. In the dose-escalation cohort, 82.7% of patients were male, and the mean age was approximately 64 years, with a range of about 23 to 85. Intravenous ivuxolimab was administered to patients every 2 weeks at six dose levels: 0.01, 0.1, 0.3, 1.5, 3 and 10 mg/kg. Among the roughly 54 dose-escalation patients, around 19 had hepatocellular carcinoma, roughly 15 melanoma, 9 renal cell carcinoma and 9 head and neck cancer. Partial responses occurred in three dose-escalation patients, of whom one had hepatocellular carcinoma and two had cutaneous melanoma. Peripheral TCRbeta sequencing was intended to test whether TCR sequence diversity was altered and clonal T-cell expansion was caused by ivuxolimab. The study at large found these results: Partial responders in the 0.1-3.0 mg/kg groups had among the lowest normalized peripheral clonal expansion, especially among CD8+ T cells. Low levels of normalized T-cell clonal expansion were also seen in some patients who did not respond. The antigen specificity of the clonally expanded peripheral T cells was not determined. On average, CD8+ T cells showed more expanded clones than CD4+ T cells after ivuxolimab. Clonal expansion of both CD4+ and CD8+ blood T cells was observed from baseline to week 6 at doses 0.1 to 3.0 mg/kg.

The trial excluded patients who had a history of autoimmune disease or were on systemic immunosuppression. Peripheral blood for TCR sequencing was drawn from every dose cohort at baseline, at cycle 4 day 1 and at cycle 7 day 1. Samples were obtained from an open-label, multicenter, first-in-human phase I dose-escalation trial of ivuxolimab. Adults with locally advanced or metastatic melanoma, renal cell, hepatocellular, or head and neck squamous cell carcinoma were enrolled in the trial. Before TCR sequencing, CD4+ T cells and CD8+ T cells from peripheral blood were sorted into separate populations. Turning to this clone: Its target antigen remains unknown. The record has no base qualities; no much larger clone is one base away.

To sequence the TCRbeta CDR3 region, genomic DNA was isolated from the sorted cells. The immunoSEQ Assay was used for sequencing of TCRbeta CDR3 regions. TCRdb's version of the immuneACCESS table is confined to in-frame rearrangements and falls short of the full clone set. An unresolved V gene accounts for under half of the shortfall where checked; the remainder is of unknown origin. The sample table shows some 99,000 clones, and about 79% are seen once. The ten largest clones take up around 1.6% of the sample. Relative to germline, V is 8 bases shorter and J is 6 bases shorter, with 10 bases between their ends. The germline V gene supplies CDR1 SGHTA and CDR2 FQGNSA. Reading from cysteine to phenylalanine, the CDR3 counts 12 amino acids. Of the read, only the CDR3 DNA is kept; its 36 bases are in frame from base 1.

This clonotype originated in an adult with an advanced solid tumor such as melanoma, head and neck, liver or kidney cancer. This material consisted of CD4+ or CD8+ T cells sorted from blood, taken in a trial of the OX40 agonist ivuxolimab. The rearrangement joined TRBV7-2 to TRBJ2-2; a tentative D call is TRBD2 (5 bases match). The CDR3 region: CASWRVAGELFF. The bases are TGTGCCAGCTGGCGGGTGGCCGGGGAGCTGTTTTTT.